These T cell receptor beta chains were read from a single sample in a study of post-analysis software for immune sequencing data. Via MiXCR, TCRdb re-called the PCR reads, giving one row per CDR3 protein. The data hold fewer than 850,000 distinct CDR3 sequences, with more than 45% observed a single time. Sequenced: blood. The receptor set was obtained from a girl aged 10 to 17 with multiple sclerosis. CDR3s include the opening cysteine and the closing phenylalanine or tryptophan. A D gene is named only where the DNA matches it firmly. Clone sizes are given selectively: once, few, many, or a class where the clone is expanded.

d_call	clone_size	v_call	j_call	cdr3_nt	cdr3_aa
TRBD2	few	TRBV7-9	TRBJ2-5	TGTGCCAGCAGCCCCCCGGGGGGGTACCAAGAGACCCAGTACTTC	CASSPPGGYQETQYF
NA	few	TRBV7-2	TRBJ2-1	TGTGCCAGCAGCTTAGTTCAGGACCTATACAATGAGCAGTTCTTC	CASSLVQDLYNEQFF
TRBD1	NA	TRBV20-1	TRBJ2-1	TGCAGTGCAATCAAGTTACAGGGGGAAGACAATGAGCAGTTCTTC	CSAIKLQGEDNEQFF
NA	NA	TRBV12-3/TRBV12-4	TRBJ2-3	TGTGCCAGCAGTTTAGCGCTGGGGACGGTTCGCACAGATACGCAGTATTTT	CASSLALGTVRTDTQYF
TRBD1	NA	TRBV6-5	TRBJ1-4	TGTGCCAGCAGTTCCACCCTCGGACAGGGGGTGACTAATGAAAAACTGTTTTTT	CASSSTLGQGVTNEKLFF
NA	NA	TRBV4-1	TRBJ2-5	TGCGCCAGCAGCCACGGTCCGACAATGGAGACCCAGTACTTC	CASSHGPTMETQYF
TRBD2	NA	TRBV5-1	TRBJ2-7	TGCGCCAGCAGCTTTCGGACTAGCGGGACTTACGAGCAGTACTTC	CASSFRTSGTYEQYF
TRBD2	NA	TRBV10-3	TRBJ2-1	TGTGCCATCAAGGCCTCCCTACTAGCGGGAGGGAGAAATGAGCAGTTCTTC	CAIKASLLAGGRNEQFF
NA	NA	TRBV20-1	TRBJ2-7	TGCAGTGCTGAACAGGTACCTCTTGGGTACGAGCAGTACTTC	CSAEQVPLGYEQYF
NA	NA	TRBV19	TRBJ2-7	TGTGCCAGTAGTGAGGCGACCGACGAGCAGTACTTC	CASSEATDEQYF
NA	few	TRBV28	TRBJ2-5	TGTGCCAGCAGTTTTATAGAGGCAGAGACCCAGTACTTC	CASSFIEAETQYF
NA	NA	TRBV6-6	TRBJ1-2	TGTGCCAGCGGCCTTGGTTCTAACTATGGCTACACCTTC	CASGLGSNYGYTF
NA	few	TRBV5-6	TRBJ2-4	TGTGCCAGCAGCTTGGGACTAGGGGAAGGAATTCAGTACTTC	CASSLGLGEGIQYF
NA	NA	TRBV7-6	TRBJ2-7	TGTGCCAGCAGCCAGACCAGCGACGGCTACGAGCAGTACTTC	CASSQTSDGYEQYF
TRBD2	NA	TRBV4-2	TRBJ2-1	TGTGCCAGCAGCCAGGGGATCCAGCGGGAGCAATACAATGAGCAGTTCTTC	CASSQGIQREQYNEQFF
TRBD1	NA	TRBV20-1	TRBJ2-5	TGCAGTGCTGTTAGGACAGGGGGGAGAGAGACCCAGTACTTC	CSAVRTGGRETQYF
TRBD1	NA	TRBV10-3	TRBJ1-1	TGTGCCATCAGAGCTGACAGGGACGGTGAAGCTTTCTTT	CAIRADRDGEAFF
NA	few	TRBV7-9	TRBJ1-1	TGTGCCAGCAGCCCACCACGGATGAACACTGAAGCTTTCTTT	CASSPPRMNTEAFF
TRBD1	NA	TRBV4-1	TRBJ2-5	TGCGCCAGCAGCCAGGGGGACAGCAAAGAGACCCAGTACTTC	CASSQGDSKETQYF
NA	NA	TRBV7-2	TRBJ2-7	TGTGCCAGCAGCTTAGCGGGGTCTGGGGCCCTTTACGAGCAGTACTTC	CASSLAGSGALYEQYF
NA	few	TRBV5-1	TRBJ2-1	TGCGCCAGCAGCTTGGGGGGACGAATTGATGAGCAGTTCTTC	CASSLGGRIDEQFF
NA	NA	TRBV18	TRBJ2-3	TGTGCCAACTCACCGGTGGACCTCACAGATACGCAGTATTTT	CANSPVDLTDTQYF
TRBD2	NA	TRBV10-3	TRBJ2-5	TGTACCATCAGTGAGTCGAGGGTGGCTAGCGGACAAGAGACCCAGTACTTC	CTISESRVASGQETQYF
TRBD2	NA	TRBV10-3	TRBJ2-5	TGTGCCATTGCTAGCGGGAGCCTTCAAGAGACCCAGTACTTC	CAIASGSLQETQYF
TRBD1	NA	TRBV5-1	TRBJ2-7	TGCGCCAGCAGCTTGACCGGGACAGGGGACTACGAGCAGTACTTC	CASSLTGTGDYEQYF
NA	NA	TRBV29-1	TRBJ2-1	TGCAGCGTTGTAAGGGTCGCCTACAATGAGCAGTTCTTC	CSVVRVAYNEQFF
NA	few	TRBV11-2	TRBJ2-7	TGTGCCAGCAGCTTAATGTGGACTCTAGGCGAGCAGTACTTC	CASSLMWTLGEQYF
NA	few	TRBV29-1	TRBJ1-2	TGCAGCGGGGGGAGTAACTATGGCTACACCTTC	CSGGSNYGYTF
NA	NA	TRBV12-3/TRBV12-4	TRBJ1-2	TGTGCCAGCAGTTTGAACAATAACTATGGCTACACCTTC	CASSLNNNYGYTF
NA	NA	TRBV12-3/TRBV12-4	TRBJ2-5	TGTGCCTGCAGTTTAGAGGGACGGGAGCAGTACTTC	CACSLEGREQYF
NA	NA	TRBV5-6	TRBJ2-7	TGTGCCAGCAGCTTGGCCGGGGGGCTATACGAGCAGTACTTC	CASSLAGGLYEQYF